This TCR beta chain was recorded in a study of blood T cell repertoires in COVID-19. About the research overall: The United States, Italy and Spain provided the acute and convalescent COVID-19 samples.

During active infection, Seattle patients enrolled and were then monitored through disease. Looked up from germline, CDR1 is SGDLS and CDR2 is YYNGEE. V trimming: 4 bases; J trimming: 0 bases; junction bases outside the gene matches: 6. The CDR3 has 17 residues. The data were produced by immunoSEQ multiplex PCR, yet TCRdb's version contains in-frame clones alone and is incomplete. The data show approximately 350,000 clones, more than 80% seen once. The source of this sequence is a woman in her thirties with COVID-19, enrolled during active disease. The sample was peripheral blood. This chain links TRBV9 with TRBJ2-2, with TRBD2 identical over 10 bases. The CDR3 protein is CASSPRSGGPNTGELFF. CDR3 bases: TGTGCCAGCAGCCCCCGTAGCGGGGGGCCGAACACCGGGGAGCTGTTTTTT.